The 26 T cell receptor beta chains given below trace back to one sample, sequenced in a study of TIL therapy for anti-PD-1-resistant metastatic lung cancer. This was the immunoSEQ v3 assay. Repertoires were generated with immunoSEQ multiplex PCR, while TCRdb's copy carries only in-frame clones and drops some. This table holds tens of thousands of clones, about 63% found once. The sample's time point: pre-treatment sample, taken before nivolumab and TIL therapy. Pleural nodules or supraclavicular lymph nodes made up most of the excised metastases sampled. Material: tumor tissue, obtained at baseline. All receptors come from a woman aged 30 to 85 with non-small cell lung cancer.

The chain combines TRBV2 with TRBJ2-1; TRBD2 aligns across 9 bases. The trim removed 7 bases at V and 3 bases at J, leaving 7 bases unmatched. The CDR3 has 15 amino acids. Germline V gene sequence: CDR1 SNHLY, CDR2 FYNNEI. The CDR3, as DNA: TGTGCCAGCACCAATAGCGGGAGCCTCTACAATGAGCAGTTCTTC. Encoded protein: CASTNSGSLYNEQFF.

V gene TRBV29-1 combines with J gene TRBJ1-2; D is possibly TRBD1 (5 bases). Per germline, CDR1 SQVTM and CDR2 ANQGSEA. Trimming stripped 4 bases from V and 1 base from J, with 16 bases between. CDR3 size: 15 residues. The CDR3 coding sequence is TGCAGCGTTGGAAAGGGGAGTACGGTTAACTATGGCTACACCTTC. Amino acids: CSVGKGSTVNYGYTF.

The J gene is TRBJ2-5, the V gene TRBV7-2; D is possibly TRBD1 or TRBD2 (6 bases each). V was shortened by 2 bases and J by 5 bases, with 9 bases between the two germline ends. The CDR3 is 13 amino acids. Germline V lookup: CDR1 SGHTA, CDR2 FQGNSA. The CDR3 nucleotides read TGTGCCAGCAGCTTAAGAGGGGGGGAGACCCAGTACTTC. It is translated as CASSLRGGETQYF.

The chain is built from TRBV6-4 and TRBJ1-1, with no clear D. The CDR3 is 13 amino acids. CDR1 is MRHNA, CDR2 SNTAGT, per germline. V was shortened by 11 bases and J by 1 base, with 14 bases between the two germline ends. The CDR3 reads CAGPLGGNTEAFF. As DNA, the CDR3 is TGTGCCGGACCTTTAGGAGGGAACACTGAAGCTTTCTTT.

The V and J genes are TRBV27 and TRBJ2-7; 14 bases agree with TRBD2. The V and J ends lost 6 bases and 3 bases, in that order; junction bases with no gene match: 1. Germline-derived CDR1 and CDR2 are MNHEY and SMNVEV (reference sequence). This CDR3 comprises 14 residues. The CDR3: CASRGLAGVYEQYF. DNA for the CDR3: TGTGCCAGCAGGGGACTAGCGGGGGTCTACGAGCAGTACTTC.

The chain couples TRBV11-3 to TRBJ2-2, with a weak D call TRBD1 (5 bases). CDR3 length equals 15 residues. The V end was cut by 1 base, the J end by 5 bases, with 11 bases between. Germline CDR1 and CDR2: SGHNT and YENEEA. This CDR3 is CASSLAAGNTGELFF. DNA for the CDR3: TGTGCCAGCAGCTTAGCGGCAGGGAATACCGGGGAGCTGTTTTTT.

This clone has only a few counts. The V and J genes are TRBV9 and TRBJ1-4, with a weak D call TRBD1 (6 bases). The germline V gene has CDR1 SGDLS and CDR2 YYNGEE. V lost 4 bases and J 3 bases, leaving 7 bases between the germline ends. The length of the CDR3 is 13 residues. CDR3 sequence (DNA): TGTGCCAGCAGCCGGACAGCTAATGAAAAACTGTTTTTT. Its translation is CASSRTANEKLFF. The whole variable domain, filled in from reference TRBV9 and TRBJ1-4, reads DSGVTQTPKHLITATGQRVTLRCSPRSGDLSVYWYQQSLDQGLQFLIQYYNGEERAKGNILERFSAQQFPDLHSELNLSSLELGDSALYFCASSRTANEKLFFGSGTQLSVL.

This rearrangement joins TRBV18 to TRBJ2-3; no clear D gene. Trimming took 0 bases from V and 4 from J, leaving 11 bases between them. Germline V CDR1 and CDR2: KGHSH, LQKENI. The CDR3 is 15 amino acids. CDR3 sequence: CASSPPGGRSDTQYF. DNA of the CDR3: TGTGCCAGCTCACCACCGGGTGGCCGTTCAGATACGCAGTATTTT.

This CDR3 is CSVVTSGQVTQYF. As DNA, the CDR3 is TGCAGCGTTGTAACTAGCGGGCAGGTGACCCAGTACTTC. V usage is TRBV29-1 and J usage is TRBJ2-5; the match to TRBD2 covers 9 bases. CDR3 length equals 13 residues. The V and J ends lost 4 bases and 7 bases, in that order; junction bases with no gene match: 7. The V gene's germline CDR1 is SQVTM and CDR2 ANQGSEA.

This rearrangement joins TRBV2 to TRBJ2-7, with 8 positions matching TRBD2. This CDR3 comprises 13 residues. V was pared by 7 bases and J by 7 bases, with 9 bases of the junction left unmatched. In germline, CDR1 is SNHLY, CDR2 FYNNEI. CDR3 in amino acids: CASMAGGIREQYF. CDR3 DNA sequence: TGTGCCAGCATGGCGGGAGGTATACGGGAGCAGTACTTC. The full variable domain, completed using reference TRBV2 and TRBJ2-7, is EPEVTQTPSHQVTQMGQEVILRCVPISNHLYFYWYRQILGQKVEFLVSFYNNEISEKSEIFDDQFSVERPDGSNFTLKIRSTKLEDSAMYFCASMAGGIREQYFGPGTRLTVT.

V usage is TRBV27 and J usage is TRBJ2-7; 9 positions agree with TRBD2. This CDR3 has 15 amino acids. V gave up 1 base and J gave up 3 bases; unmatched junction bases: 4. Germline V gives CDR1 MNHEY, CDR2 SMNVEV (reference sequence). This CDR3 reads CASSLFASGVYEQYF. CDR3 sequence (DNA): TGTGCCAGCAGTTTATTCGCTAGCGGGGTCTACGAGCAGTACTTC.

This clone was seen a few times. The V call is TRBV6-4, the J call TRBJ1-1; TRBD1 might be the D (6 bases). CDR1 MRHNA and CDR2 SNTAGT come from the germline V gene. V lost 8 bases and J lost 5, with 18 bases in between. The CDR3 consists of 14 residues. The CDR3 is CASHPTGIGTEAFF. The CDR3 DNA is TGTGCCAGCCATCCCACAGGGATAGGGACTGAAGCTTTCTTT.

The chain uses TRBV29-1 and TRBJ2-1; TRBD2 aligns across 9 bases. The V and J ends lost 6 bases and 10 bases, in that order; junction bases with no gene match: 7. CDR1 is SQVTM and CDR2 is ANQGSEA in the germline V gene. The CDR3 has 12 amino acids. CDR3 region: CSVNSGSEEQFF. The CDR3 DNA reads TGCAGCGTAAATAGCGGGAGTGAGGAGCAGTTCTTC.

This clone was counted once. The V call is TRBV6-5, the J call TRBJ2-7, with TRBD2 matching over 7 bases. The J segment lost 2 bases and the V segment lost 0 bases, leaving 4 bases of the junction unmatched. Per the germline V gene, CDR1 is MNHEY and CDR2 is SVGAGI. The length of the CDR3 is 15 residues. The CDR3 protein is CASSYSPSGPYEQYF. CDR3 sequence (DNA): TGTGCCAGCAGTTACTCCCCTAGCGGCCCCTACGAGCAGTACTTC.

This clone was counted only a few times. The gene calls are TRBV6-6 and TRBJ1-1; D unclear. CDR3 length equals 12 residues. CDR1 MNHNY and CDR2 SVGAGI come from the germline V gene (reference sequence). Trimming took 5 bases from V and 4 from J, leaving 8 bases between them. CDR3 in amino acids: CASSTPSTEAFF. The CDR3 coding sequence is TGTGCCAGCAGTACCCCGAGCACTGAAGCTTTCTTT.

The genes are TRBV20-1 and TRBJ2-1; no clear D gene. CDR3 size: 11 residues. Germline V gene data show CDR1 as DFQATT and CDR2 as SNEGSKA (reference sequence). The V and J ends lost 4 bases and 7 bases respectively, with 8 bases between them. The CDR3 spells CSATRHNEQFF. CDR3 nucleotides: TGCAGTGCTACCCGACATAATGAGCAGTTCTTC.

This clone was found a few times. The chain joins TRBV11-3 to TRBJ2-1, with 8 bases lining up with TRBD2. J was trimmed by 7 bases and V by 1 base; bases with no gene match: 6. Germline CDR1 reads SGHNT; CDR2 reads YENEEA. This CDR3 comprises 15 residues. The CDR3 nucleotides read TGTGCCAGCAGCTTAGCGGGAGGGTGGGGGAATGAGCAGTTCTTC. Its translation: CASSLAGGWGNEQFF.

The chain is built from TRBV15 and TRBJ1-2, with D maybe TRBD1 (6 bases). The CDR3 totals 13 residues. Deletions cut 5 bases from V and 5 bases from J, with 12 bases between. Germline V gene data show CDR1 as LNHNV and CDR2 as YYDKDF (reference sequence). The CDR3 DNA reads TGTGCCACCAGCGAAACAGGGTCGTATGGCTACACCTTC. Translation: CATSETGSYGYTF.

In this sample, this clone is medium-sized. The chain has TRBV30 and TRBJ1-1; 7 bases align to TRBD1. Germline CDR1 and CDR2: GTSNPN and SVGIG (reference sequence). J gave up 6 bases and V 2 bases, and 6 bases lay outside the gene matches. This CDR3 is built from 13 residues. The CDR3 nucleotides are TGTGCCTGGAGTCGAGGGGGCGGGTCTGAAGCTTTCTTT. Protein: CAWSRGGGSEAFF.

The chain links TRBV2 to TRBJ2-3; perhaps TRBD1 as D (6 bases). The germline CDR1 and CDR2 sequences are SNHLY and FYNNEI. This CDR3 comprises 14 residues. CDR3 sequence reads: CARQEGTSTDTQYF. The CDR3 DNA follows: TGTGCAAGACAGGAAGGTACTAGCACAGATACGCAGTATTTT.

This clone has a handful of counts. J is TRBJ1-1 and V is TRBV7-9; tentatively, D is TRBD1 (6 bases). CDR1 and CDR2 from the germline V gene are SEHNR and FQNEAQ (reference sequence). Trimming took off 5 bases at V and 0 bases at J, with 16 bases between the two ends. The CDR3 consists of 16 residues. CDR3 amino acids: CASSVLQGWMNTEAFF. The CDR3 DNA follows: TGTGCCAGCAGCGTTCTCCAGGGGTGGATGAACACTGAAGCTTTCTTT.

This sequence joins TRBV6-5 and TRBJ1-2, with D unclear. V lost 5 bases and J 4 bases, leaving 14 bases between the germline ends. Germline V CDR1 and CDR2: MNHEY, SVGAGI. This CDR3 comprises 14 residues. CDR3 nucleotide sequence: TGTGCCAGCAGTCCCAATTTAGGCGGCTATGGCTACACCTTC. As protein: CASSPNLGGYGYTF.

The genes are TRBV4-2 and TRBJ2-5, with D possibly matching TRBD2 (6 bases). Germline CDR1 is LGHNA and CDR2 is YNFKEQ. Trimming shortened V by 1 base and J by 4 bases, and 13 bases separated the two germline ends. The CDR3 has 15 residues. Written as DNA, the CDR3 is TGTGCCAGCAGCCAAGGAGGCGGGGCGGGAGAGACCCAGTACTTC. This gives the protein CASSQGGGAGETQYF.

The chain combines TRBV27 with TRBJ1-1, with D possibly being TRBD1 (5 bases). CDR3 length: 13 amino acids. The V end was cut by 5 bases, the J end by 5 bases, with 12 bases between. CDR1 MNHEY and CDR2 SMNVEV come from the germline V gene (reference sequence). The CDR3 protein is CASSVYRLTEAFF. CDR3 coding DNA: TGTGCCAGCAGTGTTTACAGGTTAACTGAAGCTTTCTTT.

The rearrangement joins TRBV6-5 to TRBJ1-1, with 7 bases matching TRBD1. Germline-derived CDR1 and CDR2 are MNHEY and SVGAGI. The CDR3 is made up of 14 amino acids. V was clipped by 5 bases and J by 4 bases; unmatched bases: 7. The CDR3 coding sequence is TGTGCCAGCAGTGGGACAGCGGTGGGCACTGAAGCTTTCTTT. Translating gives CASSGTAVGTEAFF.

The chain links TRBV5-4 to TRBJ2-1, with 15 bases identical to TRBD2. V lost 5 bases and J lost 7; bases outside the gene matches: 16. Germline V gene lookup returns CDR1 SGHNT and CDR2 YYREEE (reference sequence). The CDR3 sequence is 19 residues long. The CDR3 DNA is TGTGCCAGCAGTCCTGGACTAGCGGGAGGGCCGGGAGATGGGAATGAGCAGTTCTTC. Translating gives CASSPGLAGGPGDGNEQFF.